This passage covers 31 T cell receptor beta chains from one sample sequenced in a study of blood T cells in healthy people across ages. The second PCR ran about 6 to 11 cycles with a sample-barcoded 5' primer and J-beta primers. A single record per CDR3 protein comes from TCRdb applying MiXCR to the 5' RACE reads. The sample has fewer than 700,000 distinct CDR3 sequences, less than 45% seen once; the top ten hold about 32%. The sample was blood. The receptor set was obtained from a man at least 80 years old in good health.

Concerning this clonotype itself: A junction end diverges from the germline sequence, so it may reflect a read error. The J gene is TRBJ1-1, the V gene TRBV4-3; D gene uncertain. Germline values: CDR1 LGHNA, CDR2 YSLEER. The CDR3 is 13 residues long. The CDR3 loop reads CASSHGRNTGAFF. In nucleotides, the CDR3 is TGCGCCAGCAGCCACGGTCGGAACACTGGAGCTTTCTTT.

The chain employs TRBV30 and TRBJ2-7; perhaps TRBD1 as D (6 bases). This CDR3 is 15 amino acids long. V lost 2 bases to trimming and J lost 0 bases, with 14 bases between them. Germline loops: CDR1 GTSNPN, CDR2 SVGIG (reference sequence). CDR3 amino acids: CAWSSTGRISYEQYF. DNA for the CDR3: TGTGCCTGGAGTTCGACAGGACGAATCTCCTACGAGCAGTACTTC.

The CDR3 DNA reads TGCGCCAGCAGCCAAGCTAGCGGAGCTTCCTACGAGCAGTACTTC. Its translation is CASSQASGASYEQYF. The V gene is TRBV4-3, the J gene TRBJ2-7, with 7 bases aligning to TRBD2. The CDR3 runs 15 residues. Germline values: CDR1 LGHNA, CDR2 YSLEER. The ends lost 1 base at V and 1 base at J; junction bases unmatched: 4.

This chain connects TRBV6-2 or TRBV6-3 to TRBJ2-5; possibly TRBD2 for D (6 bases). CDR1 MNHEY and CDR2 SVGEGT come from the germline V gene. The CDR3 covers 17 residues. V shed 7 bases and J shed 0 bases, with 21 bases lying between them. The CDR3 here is CASTLLGTDEYQETQYF. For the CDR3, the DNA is TGTGCCAGCACCCTTCTAGGGACTGACGAGTACCAAGAGACCCAGTACTTC.

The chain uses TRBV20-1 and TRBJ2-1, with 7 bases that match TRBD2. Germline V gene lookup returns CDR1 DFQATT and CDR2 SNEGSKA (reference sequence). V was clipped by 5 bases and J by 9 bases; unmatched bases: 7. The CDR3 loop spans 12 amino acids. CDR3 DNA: TGCAGTGCTTCGGGAGGAGCGGGTGAGCAGTTCTTC. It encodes CSASGGAGEQFF.

DNA of the CDR3: TGTGCCAGCAGTCGCTATGGACAGCCGTCCGAGCAGTACTTC. This encodes CASSRYGQPSEQYF. The chain combines TRBV6-5 with TRBJ2-7; possible D gene TRBD1, 6 bases. Trimming stripped 5 bases from V and 6 bases from J, with 17 bases between. Germline V gene data show CDR1 as MNHEY and CDR2 as SVGAGI. CDR3 size: 14 residues.

CDR3 amino acids: CASSLDFGDLEAFF. DNA for the CDR3: TGTGCCAGCAGCTTAGACTTTGGGGACCTTGAAGCTTTCTTT. The rearrangement uses TRBV7-9 and TRBJ1-1, with a tentative D call TRBD1 (5 bases). This CDR3 region has 14 residues. Trimming took 1 base from V and 7 from J, leaving 13 bases between them. CDR1 and CDR2 from the germline V gene are SEHNR and FQNEAQ (reference sequence).

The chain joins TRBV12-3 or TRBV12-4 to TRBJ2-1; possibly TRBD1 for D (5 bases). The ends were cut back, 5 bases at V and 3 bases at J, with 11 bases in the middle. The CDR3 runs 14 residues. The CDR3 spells CASSPGSNYNEQFF. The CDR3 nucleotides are TGTGCCAGCAGTCCAGGGTCGAACTACAATGAGCAGTTCTTC.

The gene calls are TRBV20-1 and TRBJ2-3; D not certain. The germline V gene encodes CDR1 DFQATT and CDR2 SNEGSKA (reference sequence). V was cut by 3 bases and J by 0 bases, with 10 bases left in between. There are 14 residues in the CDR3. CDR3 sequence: CSARFQKSTDTQYF. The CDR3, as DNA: TGCAGTGCTAGGTTTCAGAAAAGCACAGATACGCAGTATTTT.

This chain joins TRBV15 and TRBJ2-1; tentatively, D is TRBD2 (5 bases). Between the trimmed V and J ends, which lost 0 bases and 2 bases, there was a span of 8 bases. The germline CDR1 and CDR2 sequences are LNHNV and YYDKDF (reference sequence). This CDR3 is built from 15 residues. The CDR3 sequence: CATSRDRGAYNEQFF. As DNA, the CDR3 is TGTGCCACCAGCAGAGATCGGGGAGCCTACAATGAGCAGTTCTTC.

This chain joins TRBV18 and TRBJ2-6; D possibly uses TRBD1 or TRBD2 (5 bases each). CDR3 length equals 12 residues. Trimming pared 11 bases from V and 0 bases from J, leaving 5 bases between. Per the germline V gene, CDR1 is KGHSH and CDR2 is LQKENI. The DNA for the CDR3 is TGTGCCGGGGGCTCTGGGGCCAACGTCCTGACTTTC. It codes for CAGGSGANVLTF.

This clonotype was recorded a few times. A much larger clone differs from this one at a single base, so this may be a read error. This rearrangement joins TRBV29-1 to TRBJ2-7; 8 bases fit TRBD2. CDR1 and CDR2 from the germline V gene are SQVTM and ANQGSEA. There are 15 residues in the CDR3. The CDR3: CGVDASTSASYEQYF. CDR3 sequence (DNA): TGCGGCGTTGACGCTTCGACTAGCGCGTCCTACGAGCAGTACTTC.

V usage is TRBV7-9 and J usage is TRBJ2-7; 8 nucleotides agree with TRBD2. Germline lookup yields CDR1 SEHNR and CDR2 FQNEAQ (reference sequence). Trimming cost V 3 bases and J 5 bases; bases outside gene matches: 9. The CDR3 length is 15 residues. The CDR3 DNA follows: TGTGCCAGCAGCTTCCGCGGGACTAGTAACGACGAGCAGTACTTC. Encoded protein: CASSFRGTSNDEQYF. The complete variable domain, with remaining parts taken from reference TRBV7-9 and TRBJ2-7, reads DTGVSQNPRHKITKRGQNVTFRCDPISEHNRLYWYRQTLGQGPEFLTYFQNEAQLEKSRLLSDRFSAERPKGSFSTLEIQRTEQGDSAMYLCASSFRGTSNDEQYFGPGTRLTVT.

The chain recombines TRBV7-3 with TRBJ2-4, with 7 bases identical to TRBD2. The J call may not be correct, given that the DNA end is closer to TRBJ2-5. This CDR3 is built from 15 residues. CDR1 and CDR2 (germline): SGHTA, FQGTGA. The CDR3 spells CASSLGGGLSETQYF. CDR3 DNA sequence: TGTGCCAGCAGCTTAGGGGGAGGGCTCTCGGAGACCCAGTACTTC.

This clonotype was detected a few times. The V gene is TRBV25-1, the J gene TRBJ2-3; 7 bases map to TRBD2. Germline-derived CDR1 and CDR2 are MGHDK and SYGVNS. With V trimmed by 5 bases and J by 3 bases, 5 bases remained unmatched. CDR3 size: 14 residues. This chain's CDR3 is CASSYMGGTDTQYF. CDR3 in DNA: TGTGCCAGCAGTTACATGGGGGGGACAGATACGCAGTATTTT.

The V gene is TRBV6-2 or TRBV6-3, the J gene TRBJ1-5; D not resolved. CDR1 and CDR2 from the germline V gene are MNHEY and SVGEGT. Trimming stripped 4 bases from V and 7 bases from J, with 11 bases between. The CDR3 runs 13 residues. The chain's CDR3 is CASSSGWRQPQHF. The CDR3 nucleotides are TGTGCCAGCAGTTCGGGGTGGAGGCAGCCCCAGCATTTT.

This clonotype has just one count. The CDR3 here is CASSFLARSGEKLFF. In DNA, the CDR3 is TGTGCCAGCAGCTTCCTAGCCCGAAGCGGGGAAAAACTGTTTTTT. This chain uses TRBV3-1 with TRBJ1-4; D is unresolved. Germline V gene lookup returns CDR1 LGHDT and CDR2 YNNKEL (reference sequence). Trimming cost V 5 bases and J 8 bases, with 18 bases left between them. The CDR3 loop spans 15 amino acids.

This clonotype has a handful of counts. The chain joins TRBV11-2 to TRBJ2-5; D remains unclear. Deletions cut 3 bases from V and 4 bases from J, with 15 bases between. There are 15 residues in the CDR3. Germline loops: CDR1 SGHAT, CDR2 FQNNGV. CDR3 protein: CASSFLPAGRETQYF. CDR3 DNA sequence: TGTGCCAGCAGCTTTCTACCCGCCGGACGAGAGACCCAGTACTTC.

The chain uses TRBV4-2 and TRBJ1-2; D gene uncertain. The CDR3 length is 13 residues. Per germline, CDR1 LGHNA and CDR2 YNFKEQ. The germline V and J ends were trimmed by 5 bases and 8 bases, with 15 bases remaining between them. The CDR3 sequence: CASSDVGPQGYTF. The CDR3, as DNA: TGTGCCAGCAGCGATGTCGGGCCGCAGGGCTACACCTTC.

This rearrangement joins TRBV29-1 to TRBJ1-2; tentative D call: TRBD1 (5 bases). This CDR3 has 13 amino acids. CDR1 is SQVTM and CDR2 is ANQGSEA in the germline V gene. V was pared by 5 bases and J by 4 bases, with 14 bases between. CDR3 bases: TGCAGCGTTTTGCGGGACGGACTCTATGGCTACACCTTC. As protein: CSVLRDGLYGYTF. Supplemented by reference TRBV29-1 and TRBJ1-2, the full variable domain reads SAVISQKPSRDICQRGTSLTIQCQVDSQVTMMFWYRQQPGQSLTLIATANQGSEATYESGFVIDKFPISRPNLTFSTLTVSNMSPEDSSIYLCSVLRDGLYGYTFGSGTRLTVV.

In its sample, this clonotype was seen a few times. In DNA, the CDR3 is TGTGCCAGCAGTTTGAAACAGGGAGGTACGCAGTATTTT. Translating gives CASSLKQGGTQYF. The V and J genes are TRBV12-3 or TRBV12-4 and TRBJ2-3, with D perhaps TRBD1 or TRBD2 (6 bases each). Deletions cut 3 bases from V and 8 bases from J, with 12 bases between. The length of the CDR3 is 13 residues.

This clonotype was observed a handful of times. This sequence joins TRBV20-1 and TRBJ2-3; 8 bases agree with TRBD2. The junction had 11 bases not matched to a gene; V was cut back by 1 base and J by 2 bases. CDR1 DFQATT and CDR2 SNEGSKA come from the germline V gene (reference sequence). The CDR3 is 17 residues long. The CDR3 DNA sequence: TGCAGTGCTAGAGCCTCGGGTCCAGCGGGGGTCACAGATACGCAGTATTTT. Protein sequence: CSARASGPAGVTDTQYF.

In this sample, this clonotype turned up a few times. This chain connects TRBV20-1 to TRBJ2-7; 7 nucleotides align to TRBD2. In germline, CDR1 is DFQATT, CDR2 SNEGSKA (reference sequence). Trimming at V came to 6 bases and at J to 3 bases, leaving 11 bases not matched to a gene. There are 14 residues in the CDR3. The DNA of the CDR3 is TGCAGTGCCGCAGCGGCTAGCGGTCTCTACGAGCAGTACTTC. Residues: CSAAAASGLYEQYF.

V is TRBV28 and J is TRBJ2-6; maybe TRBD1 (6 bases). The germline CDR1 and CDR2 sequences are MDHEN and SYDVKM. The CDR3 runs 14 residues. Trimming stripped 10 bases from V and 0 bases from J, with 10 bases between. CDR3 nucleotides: TGTGCCATACAGGGTAACTCTGGGGCCAACGTCCTGACTTTC. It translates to CAIQGNSGANVLTF.

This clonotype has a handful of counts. CDR3: CASSHQVGGSTDTQYF. The CDR3 bases are TGTGCCAGCAGTCACCAGGTGGGGGGGAGCACAGATACGCAGTATTTT. The chain recombines TRBV2 with TRBJ2-3, with 7 positions matching TRBD2. Germline V gives CDR1 SNHLY, CDR2 FYNNEI. V lost 5 bases to trimming and J lost 0 bases; unmatched junction nucleotides: 8. The CDR3 runs 16 residues.

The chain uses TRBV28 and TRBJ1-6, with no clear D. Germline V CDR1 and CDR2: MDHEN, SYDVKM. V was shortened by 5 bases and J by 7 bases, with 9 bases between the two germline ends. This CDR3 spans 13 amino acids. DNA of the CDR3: TGTGCCAGCAGTGTATTTGGGAATTCACCCCTCCACTTT. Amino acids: CASSVFGNSPLHF. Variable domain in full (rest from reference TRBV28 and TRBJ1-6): DVKVTQSSRYLVKRTGEKVFLECVQDMDHENMFWYRQDPGLGLRLIYFSYDVKMKEKGDIPEGYSVSREKKERFSLILESASTNQTSMYLCASSVFGNSPLHFGNGTRLTVT.

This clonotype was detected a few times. CDR3 nucleotide sequence: TGTGCCAGCAGCCCGAGACAGGGGGGGTCGACTAGCTTGTTCACCGGGGAGCTGTTTTTT. This gives the protein CASSPRQGGSTSLFTGELFF. The chain employs TRBV11-1 and TRBJ2-2, with 9 positions matching TRBD1. Per the germline V gene, CDR1 is SGHAT and CDR2 is FQDESV (reference sequence). The ends lost 5 bases at V and 4 bases at J; junction bases unmatched: 20. This CDR3 region has 20 residues.

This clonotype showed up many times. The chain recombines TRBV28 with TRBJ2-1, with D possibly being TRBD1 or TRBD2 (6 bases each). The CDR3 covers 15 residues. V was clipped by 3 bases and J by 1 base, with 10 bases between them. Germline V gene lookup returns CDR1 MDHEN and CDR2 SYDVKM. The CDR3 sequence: CASSLPGASYNEQFF. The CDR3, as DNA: TGTGCCAGCAGTTTGCCGGGGGCGTCCTACAATGAGCAGTTCTTC.

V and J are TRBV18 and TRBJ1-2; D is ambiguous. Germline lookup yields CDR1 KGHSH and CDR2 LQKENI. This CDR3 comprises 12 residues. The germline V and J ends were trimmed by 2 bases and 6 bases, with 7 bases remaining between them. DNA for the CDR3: TGTGCCAGCTCACCAAGCCGGGATGGCTACACCTTC. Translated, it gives CASSPSRDGYTF.

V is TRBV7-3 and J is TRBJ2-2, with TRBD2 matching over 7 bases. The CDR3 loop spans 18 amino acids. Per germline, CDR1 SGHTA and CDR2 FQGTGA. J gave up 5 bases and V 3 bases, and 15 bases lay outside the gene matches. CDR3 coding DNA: TGTGCCAGCAGCTTGGGGCTACGGGAGAAAGCGGGGACCGGGGAGCTGTTTTTT. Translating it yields CASSLGLREKAGTGELFF.

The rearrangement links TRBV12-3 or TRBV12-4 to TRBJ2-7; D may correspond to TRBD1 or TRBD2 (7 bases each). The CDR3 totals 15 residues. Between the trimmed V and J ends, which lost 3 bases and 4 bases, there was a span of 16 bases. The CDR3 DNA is TGTGCCAGCAGTTTGTGGGCAGGGGGGGGATACGAGCAGTACTTC. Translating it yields CASSLWAGGGYEQYF.